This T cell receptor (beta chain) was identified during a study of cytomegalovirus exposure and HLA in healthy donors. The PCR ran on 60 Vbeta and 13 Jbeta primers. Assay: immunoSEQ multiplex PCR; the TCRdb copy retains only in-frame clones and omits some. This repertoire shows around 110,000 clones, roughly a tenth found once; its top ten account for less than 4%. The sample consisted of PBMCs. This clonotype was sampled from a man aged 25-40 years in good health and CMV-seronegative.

CDR3 loop: CSVEDQAGPDEQYF. The CDR3 DNA follows: TGCAGCGTTGAAGATCAGGCAGGGCCGGACGAGCAGTACTTC. The V call is TRBV29-1, the J call TRBJ2-7, with D perhaps matching TRBD1 (5 bases). From germline, CDR1 is SQVTM and CDR2 ANQGSEA. The CDR3 runs to 14 residues. Trimming took off 0 bases at V and 5 bases at J, with 14 bases between the two ends.